This T cell receptor (beta chain) was sequenced for a study of blood T cell repertoires in COVID-19. Clones were sequenced by immunoSEQ multiplex PCR, and TCRdb holds only the in-frame ones, with some missing. Among about 400,000 clones listed, approximately 90% were seen once. The CDR3 is 14 residues long. Trimming left V 5 bases short and J 5 bases short, with 15 bases between. CDR1 SEHNR and CDR2 FQNEAQ come from the germline V gene (reference sequence). The rearrangement joins TRBV7-9 to TRBJ1-1; D perhaps matches TRBD1 (5 bases). The clonotype was recovered from a woman younger than 45 with acute or convalescent COVID-19. Sequences were obtained from peripheral blood. In DNA form, the CDR3 reads TGTGCCAGCAGCGACCAGGGAGGGCGGACTGAAGCTTTCTTT. Protein: CASSDQGGRTEAFF.